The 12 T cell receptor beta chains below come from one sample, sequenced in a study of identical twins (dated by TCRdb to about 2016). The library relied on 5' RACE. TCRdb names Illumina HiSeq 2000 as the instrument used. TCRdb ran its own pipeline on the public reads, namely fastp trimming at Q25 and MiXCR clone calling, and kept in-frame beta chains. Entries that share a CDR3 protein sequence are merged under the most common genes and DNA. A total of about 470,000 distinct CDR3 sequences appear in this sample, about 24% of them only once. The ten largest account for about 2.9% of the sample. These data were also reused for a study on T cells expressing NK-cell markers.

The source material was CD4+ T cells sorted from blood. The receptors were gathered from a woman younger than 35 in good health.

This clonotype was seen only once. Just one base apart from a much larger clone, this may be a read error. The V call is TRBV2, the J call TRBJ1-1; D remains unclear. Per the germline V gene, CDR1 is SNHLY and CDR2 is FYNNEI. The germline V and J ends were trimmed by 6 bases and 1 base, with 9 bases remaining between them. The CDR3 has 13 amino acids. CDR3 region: CASSRDQNTEAFF. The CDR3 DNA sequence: TGTGCCAGCAGCCGAGACCAGAACACTGAAGCTTTCTTT. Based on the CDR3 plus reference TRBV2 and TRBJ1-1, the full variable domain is EPEVTQTPSHQVTQMGQEVILRCVPISNHLYFYWYRQILGQKVEFLVSFYNNEISEKSEIFDDQFSVERPDGSNFTLKIRSTKLEDSAMYFCASSRDQNTEAFFGQGTRLTVV.

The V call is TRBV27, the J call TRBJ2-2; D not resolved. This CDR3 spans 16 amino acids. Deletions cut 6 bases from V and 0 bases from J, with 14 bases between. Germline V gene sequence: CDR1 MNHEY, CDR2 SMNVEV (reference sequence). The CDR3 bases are TGTGCCAGCAGGGGATGGGGATCAGCGAACACCGGGGAGCTGTTTTTT. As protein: CASRGWGSANTGELFF.

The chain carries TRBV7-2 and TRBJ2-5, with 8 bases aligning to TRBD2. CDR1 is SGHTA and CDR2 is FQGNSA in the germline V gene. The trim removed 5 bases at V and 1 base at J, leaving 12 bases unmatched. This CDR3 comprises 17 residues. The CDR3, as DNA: TGTGCCAGCAGCATCCTAAGCGGGGGCCTGTTCCAAGAGACCCAGTACTTC. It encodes CASSILSGGLFQETQYF.

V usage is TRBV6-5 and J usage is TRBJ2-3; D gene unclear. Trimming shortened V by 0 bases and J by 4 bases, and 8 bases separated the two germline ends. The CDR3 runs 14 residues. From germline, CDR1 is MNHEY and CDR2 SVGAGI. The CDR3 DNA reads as TGTGCCAGCAGTTACTCGGCCGGAGCAGATACGCAGTATTTT. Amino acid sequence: CASSYSAGADTQYF.

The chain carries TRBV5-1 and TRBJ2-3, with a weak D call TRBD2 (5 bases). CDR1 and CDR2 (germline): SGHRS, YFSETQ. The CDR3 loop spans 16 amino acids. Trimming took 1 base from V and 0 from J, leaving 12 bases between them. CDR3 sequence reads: CASSLYGETSTDTQYF. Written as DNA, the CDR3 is TGCGCCAGCAGCTTGTACGGGGAGACTAGCACAGATACGCAGTATTTT.

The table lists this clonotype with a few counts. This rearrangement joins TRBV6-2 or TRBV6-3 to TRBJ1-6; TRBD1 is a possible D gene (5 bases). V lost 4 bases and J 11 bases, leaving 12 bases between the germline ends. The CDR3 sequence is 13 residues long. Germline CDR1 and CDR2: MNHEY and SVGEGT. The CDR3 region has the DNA TGTGCCAGCAGTTTCGGGACTCCACCACCCCTCCACTTT. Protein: CASSFGTPPPLHF.

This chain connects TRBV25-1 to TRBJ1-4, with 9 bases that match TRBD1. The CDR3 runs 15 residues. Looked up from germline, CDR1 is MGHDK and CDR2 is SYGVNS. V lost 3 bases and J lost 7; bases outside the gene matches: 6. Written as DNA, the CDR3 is TGTGCCAGCAGTGATTCGGGACAGGGTCTTGAAAAACTGTTTTTT. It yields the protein CASSDSGQGLEKLFF.

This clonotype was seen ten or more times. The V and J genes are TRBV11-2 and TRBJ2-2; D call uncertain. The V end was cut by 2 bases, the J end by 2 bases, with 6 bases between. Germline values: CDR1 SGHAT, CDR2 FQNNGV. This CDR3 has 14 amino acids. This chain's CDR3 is CASSLPFNTGELFF. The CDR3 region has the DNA TGTGCCAGCAGCTTACCCTTTAACACCGGGGAGCTGTTTTTT.

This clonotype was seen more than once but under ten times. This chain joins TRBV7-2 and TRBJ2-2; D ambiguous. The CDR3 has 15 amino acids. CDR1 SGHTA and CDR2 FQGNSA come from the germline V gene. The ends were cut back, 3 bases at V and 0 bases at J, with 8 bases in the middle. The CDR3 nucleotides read TGTGCCAGCAGCTTGGCGACATCGAACACCGGGGAGCTGTTTTTT. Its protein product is CASSLATSNTGELFF. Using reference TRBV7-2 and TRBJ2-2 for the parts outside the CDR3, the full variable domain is GAGVSQSPSNKVTEKGKDVELRCDPISGHTALYWYRQSLGQGLEFLIYFQGNSAPDKSGLPSDRFSAERTGGSVSTLTIQRTQQEDSAVYLCASSLATSNTGELFFGEGSRLTVL.

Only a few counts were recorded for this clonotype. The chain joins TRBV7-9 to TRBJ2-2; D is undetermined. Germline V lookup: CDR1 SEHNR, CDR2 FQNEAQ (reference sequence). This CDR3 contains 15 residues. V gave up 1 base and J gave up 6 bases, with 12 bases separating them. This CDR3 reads CASSLDVGSAGELFF. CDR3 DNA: TGTGCCAGCAGCTTAGATGTCGGATCAGCCGGGGAGCTGTTTTTT. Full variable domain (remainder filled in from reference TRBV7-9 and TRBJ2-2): DTGVSQNPRHKITKRGQNVTFRCDPISEHNRLYWYRQTLGQGPEFLTYFQNEAQLEKSRLLSDRFSAERPKGSFSTLEIQRTEQGDSAMYLCASSLDVGSAGELFFGEGSRLTVL.

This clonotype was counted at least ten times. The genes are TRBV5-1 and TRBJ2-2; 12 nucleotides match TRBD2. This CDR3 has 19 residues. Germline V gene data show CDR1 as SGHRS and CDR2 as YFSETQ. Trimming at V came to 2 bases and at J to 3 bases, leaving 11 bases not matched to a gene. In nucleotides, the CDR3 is TGCGCCAGCAGCTTTGCCTTACTAGCGGGAGGACCTTACACCGGGGAGCTGTTTTTT. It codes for CASSFALLAGGPYTGELFF.

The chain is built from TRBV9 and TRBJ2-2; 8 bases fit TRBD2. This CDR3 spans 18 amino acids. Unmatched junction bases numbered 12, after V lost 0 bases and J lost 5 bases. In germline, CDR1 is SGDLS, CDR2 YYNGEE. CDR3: CASSVGVRLAGFTGELFF. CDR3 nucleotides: TGTGCCAGCAGCGTAGGAGTGCGGCTAGCGGGTTTTACCGGGGAGCTGTTTTTT.